The clone carrying this T cell receptor beta chain showed up just a few times. The antigen remains undetermined. The PCR was carried out with 60 Vbeta primers and 13 Jbeta primers. The repertoire was sequenced with immunoSEQ multiplex PCR; TCRdb's copy has only in-frame clones and lacks some. The sample comprises about 130,000 clones, approximately 64% of which are singletons, and 2% to 3% rests with the top ten. The data derive from a study of cytomegalovirus exposure and HLA in healthy donors. Trimming stripped 6 bases from V and 0 bases from J, with 13 bases between. In germline, CDR1 is MGHDK, CDR2 SYGVNS. There are 15 residues in the CDR3. Study observations and caveats: Sequencing likely generated an artifact that appeared as a cluster of highly shared sequence variants.

Sequenced material: PBMCs. The chain combines TRBV25-1 with TRBJ2-3, with D possibly TRBD1 on 6 matching bases. The origin of this receptor is a woman in her 40s in good health and CMV-seronegative. The DNA for the CDR3 is TGTGCCAGCAGCCCCAGGGGACCTAGCACAGATACGCAGTATTTT. Its translation: CASSPRGPSTDTQYF.